The 9 T cell receptor beta chains reported below all come from one sample, sequenced in a study of blood T cell repertoires in COVID-19. Method: immunoSEQ multiplex PCR; TCRdb's copy keeps in-frame clones and lacks some. The table has 70,000 or so clones, more than 90% seen once. Material for sequencing was peripheral blood. The receptors stem from a human donor in a cohort sampled during active COVID-19.

The chain combines TRBV25-1 with TRBJ2-2; tentatively, D is TRBD1 (5 bases). The V gene's germline CDR1 is MGHDK and CDR2 SYGVNS. The CDR3 loop spans 11 amino acids. Trimming stripped 9 bases from V and 7 bases from J, with 9 bases between. CDR3 in amino acids: CASGQGGELFF. The CDR3 DNA sequence: TGTGCCAGTGGGCAGGGCGGGGAGCTGTTTTTT.

The J gene is TRBJ2-7, the V gene TRBV7-8, with a weak D call TRBD1 (7 bases). CDR1 and CDR2 from the germline V gene are SGHVS and FQNEAQ. The CDR3 totals 17 residues. V was clipped by 6 bases and J by 4 bases, with 25 bases between them. The CDR3 nucleotides read TGTGCCAGCAGGTTACGGGGGCTGGGGACAGAGATATACGAGCAGTACTTC. Amino acids: CASRLRGLGTEIYEQYF.

The CDR3 loop is CASSTSEHTGELFF. Written as DNA, the CDR3 is TGTGCCAGCAGCACCTCGGAGCATACCGGGGAGCTGTTTTTT. This chain uses TRBV21-1 with TRBJ2-2; the table's TRBD2 call for D was not verified on the DNA. TRBV21-1 has pseudogene status. The CDR3 runs 14 residues.

V usage is TRBV7-2 and J usage is TRBJ2-7, with a possible D match to TRBD2 (6 bases). The germline gives CDR1 SGHTA, CDR2 FQGNSA. V lost 1 base and J lost 3, with 10 bases in between. The CDR3 totals 14 residues. DNA of the CDR3: TGTGCCAGCAGCTTAGAAGTTAGCGGCTACGAGCAGTACTTC. Protein: CASSLEVSGYEQYF.

This clone turned up a few times. V and J are TRBV7-2 and TRBJ2-7, with TRBD2 identical over 11 bases. Germline V gene sequence: CDR1 SGHTA, CDR2 FQGNSA. J was trimmed by 5 bases and V by 0 bases; bases with no gene match: 3. CDR3 size: 15 residues. CDR3: CASSLATSGRHEQYF. The CDR3 DNA sequence: TGTGCCAGCAGCTTAGCAACTAGCGGGAGACACGAGCAGTACTTC.

This sequence joins TRBV11-2 and TRBJ2-7; no clear D. CDR1 is SGHAT, CDR2 FQNNGV, per germline. V gave up 1 base and J gave up 6 bases, with 4 bases separating them. There are 11 residues in the CDR3. CDR3 protein: CASSLVGEQYF. In DNA form, the CDR3 reads TGTGCCAGCAGCTTAGTCGGCGAGCAGTACTTC.

This sequence joins TRBV5-6 and TRBJ1-2; D ambiguous. The CDR3 is made up of 12 amino acids. Germline V lookup: CDR1 SGHDT, CDR2 YYEEEE. The V gene lost 1 base and the J gene lost 9 bases, with 10 bases spanning the gap. This CDR3 reads CASSLSVRSYTF. As DNA, the CDR3 is TGTGCCAGCAGCTTGTCGGTCCGTAGCTACACCTTC. The variable domain in full, completed from reference TRBV5-6 and TRBJ1-2, reads DAGVTQSPTHLIKTRGQQVTLRCSPKSGHDTVSWYQQALGQGPQFIFQYYEEEERQRGNFPDRFSGHQFPNYSSELNVNALLLGDSALYLCASSLSVRSYTFGSGTRLTVV.

The J gene is TRBJ2-7, the V gene TRBV3-1 (or the pseudogene TRBV3-2); D is perhaps TRBD2 (5 bases). CDR1 is LGHDT, CDR2 YNNKEL, per germline (reference sequence). The V and J ends lost 1 base and 3 bases respectively, with 13 bases between them. The CDR3 runs 15 residues. CDR3: CASSQGRKRDYEQYF. The DNA for the CDR3 is TGTGCCAGCAGCCAAGGGCGAAAGAGGGACTACGAGCAGTACTTC.

The chain combines TRBV2 with TRBJ2-3; the match to TRBD1 covers 8 bases. Germline CDR1 and CDR2: SNHLY and FYNNEI. The trim removed 6 bases at V and 4 bases at J, leaving 6 bases unmatched. The CDR3 runs to 14 residues. The CDR3 is CASSPDRGADTQYF. DNA for the CDR3: TGTGCCAGCAGCCCCGACAGGGGTGCAGATACGCAGTATTTT.